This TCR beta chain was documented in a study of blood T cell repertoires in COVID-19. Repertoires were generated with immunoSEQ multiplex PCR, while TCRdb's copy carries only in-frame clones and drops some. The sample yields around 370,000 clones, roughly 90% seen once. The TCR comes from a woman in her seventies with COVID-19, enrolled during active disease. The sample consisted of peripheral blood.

Here the CDR3 DNA reads TGTGCCAGCAGCTTAGATCAGGGACTAGAGCCCCAGCATTTT. It yields the protein CASSLDQGLEPQHF. The chain recombines TRBV7-2 with TRBJ1-5; a possible D gene is TRBD1 (5 bases). The length of the CDR3 is 14 residues. Germline CDR1 reads SGHTA; CDR2 reads FQGNSA. Trimming pared 1 base from V and 8 bases from J, leaving 12 bases between.